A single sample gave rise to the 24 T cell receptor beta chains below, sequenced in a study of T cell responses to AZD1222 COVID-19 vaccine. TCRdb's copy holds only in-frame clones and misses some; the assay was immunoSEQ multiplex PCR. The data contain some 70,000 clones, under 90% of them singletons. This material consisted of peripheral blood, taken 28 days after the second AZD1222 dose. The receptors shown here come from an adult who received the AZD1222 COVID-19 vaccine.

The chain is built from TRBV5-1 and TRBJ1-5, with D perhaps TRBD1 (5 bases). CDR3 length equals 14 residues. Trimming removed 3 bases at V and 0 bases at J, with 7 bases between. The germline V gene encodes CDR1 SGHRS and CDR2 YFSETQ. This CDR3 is CASSWGDSNQPQHF. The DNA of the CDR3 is TGCGCCAGCAGCTGGGGGGATAGCAATCAGCCCCAGCATTTT.

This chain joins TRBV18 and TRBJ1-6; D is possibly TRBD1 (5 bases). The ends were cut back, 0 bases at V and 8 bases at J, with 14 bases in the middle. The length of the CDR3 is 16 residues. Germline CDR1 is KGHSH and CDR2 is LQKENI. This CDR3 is CASSPPGRVMDSPLHF. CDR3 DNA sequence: TGTGCCAGCTCACCACCGGGCAGGGTTATGGATTCACCCCTCCACTTT.

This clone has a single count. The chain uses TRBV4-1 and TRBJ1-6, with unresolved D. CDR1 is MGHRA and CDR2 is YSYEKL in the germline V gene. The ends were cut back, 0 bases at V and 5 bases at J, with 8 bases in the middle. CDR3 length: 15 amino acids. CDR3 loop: CASSQDQGDNSPLHF. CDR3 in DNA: TGCGCCAGCAGCCAAGATCAAGGTGATAATTCACCCCTCCACTTT.

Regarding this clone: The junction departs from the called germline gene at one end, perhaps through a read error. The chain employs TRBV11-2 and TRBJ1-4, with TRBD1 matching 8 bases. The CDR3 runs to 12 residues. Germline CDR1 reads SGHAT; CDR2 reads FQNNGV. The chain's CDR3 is CASSLVAGGLVF. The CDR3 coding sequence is TGTGCCAGCAGCTTAGTGGCAGGGGGCTTGGTTTTT.

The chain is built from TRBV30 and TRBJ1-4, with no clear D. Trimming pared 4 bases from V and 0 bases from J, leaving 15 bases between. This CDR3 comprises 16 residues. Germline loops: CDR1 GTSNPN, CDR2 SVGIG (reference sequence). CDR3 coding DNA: TGTGCCTGGAATTTGGGAGCCCGGGCAACTAATGAAAAACTGTTTTTT. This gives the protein CAWNLGARATNEKLFF.

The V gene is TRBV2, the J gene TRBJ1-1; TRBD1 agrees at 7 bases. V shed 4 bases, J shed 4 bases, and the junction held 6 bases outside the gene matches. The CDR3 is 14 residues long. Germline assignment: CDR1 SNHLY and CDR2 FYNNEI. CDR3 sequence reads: CASSAQGEGTEAFF. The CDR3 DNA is TGTGCCAGCAGTGCTCAGGGGGAAGGCACTGAAGCTTTCTTT.

The CDR3 DNA follows: TGCGCCAGCAGCCAAGGGGGCGACCTTTTGAACACTGAAGCTTTCTTT. It is translated as CASSQGGDLLNTEAFF. J is TRBJ1-1 and V is TRBV5-1, with 7 bases fitting TRBD1. This CDR3 spans 16 amino acids. J was trimmed by 0 bases and V by 4 bases; bases with no gene match: 9. The germline V gene has CDR1 SGHRS and CDR2 YFSETQ. Full variable domain (remainder filled in from reference TRBV5-1 and TRBJ1-1): KAGVTQTPRYLIKTRGQQVTLSCSPISGHRSVSWYQQTPGQGLQFLFEYFSETQRNKGNFPGRFSGRQFSNSRSEMNVSTLELGDSALYLCASSQGGDLLNTEAFFGQGTRLTVV.

CDR3 sequence: CASSFAGTGGPIAYEQYF. The CDR3 region has the DNA TGTGCCAGCAGCTTCGCCGGGACAGGGGGCCCCATCGCCTACGAGCAGTACTTC. This rearrangement joins TRBV7-9 to TRBJ2-7; 12 bases agree with TRBD1. This CDR3 spans 18 amino acids. Trimming took 3 bases from V and 2 from J; bases not matched to a gene: 11. Germline V gene data show CDR1 as SEHNR and CDR2 as FQNEAQ (reference sequence).

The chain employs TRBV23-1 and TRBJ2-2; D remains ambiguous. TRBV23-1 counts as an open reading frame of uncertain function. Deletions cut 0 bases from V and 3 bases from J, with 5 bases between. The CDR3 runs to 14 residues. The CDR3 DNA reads TGCGCCAGCAGTCAATCGTTCGACACCGGGGAGCTGTTTTTT. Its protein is CASSQSFDTGELFF.

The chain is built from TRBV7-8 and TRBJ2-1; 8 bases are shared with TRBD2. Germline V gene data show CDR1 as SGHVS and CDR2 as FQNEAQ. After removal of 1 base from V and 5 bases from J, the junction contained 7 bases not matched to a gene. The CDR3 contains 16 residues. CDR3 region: CASSLGQRGSHNEQFF. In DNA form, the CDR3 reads TGTGCCAGCAGCTTAGGTCAGCGGGGGAGCCACAATGAGCAGTTCTTC.

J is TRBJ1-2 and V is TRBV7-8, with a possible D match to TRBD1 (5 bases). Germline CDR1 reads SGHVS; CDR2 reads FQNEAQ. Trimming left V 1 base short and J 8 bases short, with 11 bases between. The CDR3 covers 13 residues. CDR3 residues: CASSLGGVRGYTF. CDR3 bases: TGTGCCAGCAGCTTAGGGGGGGTGCGGGGCTACACCTTC.

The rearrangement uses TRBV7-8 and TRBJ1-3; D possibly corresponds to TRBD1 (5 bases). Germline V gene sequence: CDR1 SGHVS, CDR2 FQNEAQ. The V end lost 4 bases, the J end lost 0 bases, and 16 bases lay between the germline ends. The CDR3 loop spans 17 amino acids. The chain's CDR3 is CASSWDRNPLSGNTIYF. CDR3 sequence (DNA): TGTGCCAGCAGCTGGGACCGTAATCCCCTCTCTGGAAACACCATATATTTT.

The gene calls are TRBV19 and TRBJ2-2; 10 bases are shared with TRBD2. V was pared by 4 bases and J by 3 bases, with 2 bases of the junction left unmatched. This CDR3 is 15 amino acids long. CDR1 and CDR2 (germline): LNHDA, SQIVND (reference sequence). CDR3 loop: CASSNGLADTGELFF. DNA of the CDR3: TGTGCCAGTAGTAATGGACTAGCGGACACCGGGGAGCTGTTTTTT.

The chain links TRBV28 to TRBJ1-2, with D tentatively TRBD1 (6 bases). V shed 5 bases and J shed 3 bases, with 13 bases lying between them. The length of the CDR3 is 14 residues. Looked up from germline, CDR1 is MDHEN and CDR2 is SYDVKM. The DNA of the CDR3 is TGTGCCAGCAGTCGCCGGGACACGGACTATGGCTACACCTTC. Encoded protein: CASSRRDTDYGYTF.

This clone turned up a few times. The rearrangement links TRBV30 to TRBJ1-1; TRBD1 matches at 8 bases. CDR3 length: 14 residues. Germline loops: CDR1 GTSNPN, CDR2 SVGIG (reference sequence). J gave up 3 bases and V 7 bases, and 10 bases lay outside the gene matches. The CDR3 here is CAYWTGRLDTEAFF. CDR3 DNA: TGTGCCTACTGGACAGGGAGGTTGGACACTGAAGCTTTCTTT. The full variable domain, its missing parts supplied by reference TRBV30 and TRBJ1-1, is SQTIHQWPATLVQPVGSPLSLECTVEGTSNPNLYWYRQAAGRGLQLLFYSVGIGQISSEVPQNLSASRPQDRQFILSSKKLLLSDSGFYLCAYWTGRLDTEAFFGQGTRLTVV.

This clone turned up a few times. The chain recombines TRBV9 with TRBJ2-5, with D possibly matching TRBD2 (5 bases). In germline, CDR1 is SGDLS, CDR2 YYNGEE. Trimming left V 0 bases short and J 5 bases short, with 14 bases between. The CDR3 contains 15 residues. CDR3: CASSVGSGFGETQYF. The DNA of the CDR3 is TGTGCCAGCAGCGTAGGGAGCGGTTTCGGGGAGACCCAGTACTTC.

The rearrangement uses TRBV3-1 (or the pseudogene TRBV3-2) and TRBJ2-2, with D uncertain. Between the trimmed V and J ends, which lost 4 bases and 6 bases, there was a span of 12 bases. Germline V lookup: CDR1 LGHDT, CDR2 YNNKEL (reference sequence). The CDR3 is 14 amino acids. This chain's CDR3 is CASSLEGWAGELFF. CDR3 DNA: TGTGCCAGCAGCCTAGAAGGGTGGGCCGGGGAGCTGTTTTTT.

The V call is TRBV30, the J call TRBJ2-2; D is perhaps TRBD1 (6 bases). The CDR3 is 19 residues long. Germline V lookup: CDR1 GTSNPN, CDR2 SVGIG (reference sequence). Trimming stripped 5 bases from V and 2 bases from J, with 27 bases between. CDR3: CAWVRRRSGRGRNTGELFF. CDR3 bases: TGTGCCTGGGTTCGGCGCCGGTCTGGTAGGGGGAGAAACACCGGGGAGCTGTTTTTT.

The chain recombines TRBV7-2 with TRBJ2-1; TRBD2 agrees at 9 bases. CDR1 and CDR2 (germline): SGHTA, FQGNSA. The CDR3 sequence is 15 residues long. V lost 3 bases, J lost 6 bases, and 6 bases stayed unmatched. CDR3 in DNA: TGTGCCAGCAGCTTGGGGTCTAGCGGGGCCAATGAGCAGTTCTTC. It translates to CASSLGSSGANEQFF.

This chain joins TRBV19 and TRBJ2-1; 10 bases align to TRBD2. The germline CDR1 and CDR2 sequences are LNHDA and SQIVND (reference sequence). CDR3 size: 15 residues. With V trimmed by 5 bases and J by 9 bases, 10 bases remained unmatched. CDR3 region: CASSGPGLARAEQFF. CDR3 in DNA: TGTGCCAGTAGTGGACCGGGACTAGCGCGTGCTGAGCAGTTCTTC.

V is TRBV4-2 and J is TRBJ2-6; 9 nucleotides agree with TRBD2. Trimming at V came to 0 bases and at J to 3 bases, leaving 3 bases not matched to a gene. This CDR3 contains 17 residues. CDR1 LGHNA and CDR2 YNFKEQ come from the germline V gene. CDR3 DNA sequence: TGTGCCAGCAGCCAAGATGCAGCGGGGGGTGGGGCCAACGTCCTGACTTTC. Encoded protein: CASSQDAAGGGANVLTF.

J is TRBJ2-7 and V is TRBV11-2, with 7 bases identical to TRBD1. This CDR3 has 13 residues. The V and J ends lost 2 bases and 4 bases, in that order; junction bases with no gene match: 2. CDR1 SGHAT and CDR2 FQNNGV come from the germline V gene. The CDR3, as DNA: TGTGCCAGCAGCTTAACAGGGGAATACGAGCAGTACTTC. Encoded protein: CASSLTGEYEQYF.

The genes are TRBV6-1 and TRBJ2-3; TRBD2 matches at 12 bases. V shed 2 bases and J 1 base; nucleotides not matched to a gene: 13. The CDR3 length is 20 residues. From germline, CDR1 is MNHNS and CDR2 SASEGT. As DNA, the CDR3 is TGTGCCAGCAGTGAATTTCAACTAGCGGGGGGCCCAAGGGGCACAGATACGCAGTATTTT. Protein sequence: CASSEFQLAGGPRGTDTQYF.

For the CDR3, the DNA is TGCGCCAGCAGCCGATACGGGACGGTCGAACAAGAGACCCAGTACTTC. Its protein is CASSRYGTVEQETQYF. The chain joins TRBV5-1 to TRBJ2-5; D assignment may be TRBD1 or TRBD2 (5 bases each). Per germline, CDR1 SGHRS and CDR2 YFSETQ. There are 16 residues in the CDR3. V was trimmed by 4 bases and J by 2 bases, leaving 18 bases between them.